This passage covers 25 T cell receptor beta chains from one sample sequenced in a study of blood T cells in healthy people across ages. Primers used in a second PCR of about 6 to 11 cycles were a sample-barcoded 5' primer and a J-beta primer mix. TCRdb used MiXCR to reprocess the 5' RACE reads, holding one entry per CDR3 protein. Altogether around 900,000 distinct CDR3 sequences are present, roughly 51% being singletons, with the ten largest covering 20% to 25%. Sample: blood. These receptors originate from a woman aged 55-69 years in good health.

This clonotype has only a few counts. This chain connects TRBV20-1 to TRBJ2-7; 14 bases line up with TRBD2. The junction had 12 bases not matched to a gene; V was cut back by 3 bases and J by 5 bases. CDR1 and CDR2 from the germline V gene are DFQATT and SNEGSKA (reference sequence). The CDR3 spans 17 residues. CDR3 sequence reads: CSARDLTGTSGRNEQYF. For the CDR3, the DNA is TGCAGTGCTAGGGACTTGACCGGGACTAGCGGGAGAAACGAGCAGTACTTC.

V is TRBV24-1 and J is TRBJ2-4; D perhaps matches TRBD2 (5 bases). The germline V and J ends were trimmed by 3 bases and 4 bases, with 18 bases remaining between them. This CDR3 spans 17 amino acids. CDR1 is KGHDR, CDR2 SFDVKD, per germline. CDR3 protein: CATSDLPRGGEKNIQYF. CDR3 coding DNA: TGTGCCACCAGTGATCTCCCCCGAGGAGGCGAAAAAAACATTCAGTACTTC.

This rearrangement joins TRBV6-1 to TRBJ1-2; D ambiguous. V was cut by 1 base and J by 0 bases, with 12 bases left in between. The CDR3 consists of 16 residues. Per germline, CDR1 MNHNS and CDR2 SASEGT. The chain's CDR3 is CASSEGARIANYGYTF. The CDR3 coding sequence is TGTGCCAGCAGTGAAGGGGCGAGGATCGCTAACTATGGCTACACCTTC.

This clonotype occurred a few times. One end of the junction fails to match germline, which may point to a read error. The chain couples TRBV9 to TRBJ2-7; TRBD2 agrees at 7 bases. With the DNA end fitting TRBJ2-5 better, the J assignment may be wrong. Germline lookup yields CDR1 SGDLS and CDR2 YYNGEE. CDR3 size: 16 residues. CDR3 protein: CAGSEAGLTTWETQYF. CDR3 sequence (DNA): TGTGCCGGCAGCGAAGCGGGACTAACGACCTGGGAGACCCAGTACTTC.

The gene calls are TRBV11-2 and TRBJ2-1; the D gene is possibly TRBD1 (6 bases). The CDR3 length is 15 residues. Germline assignment: CDR1 SGHAT and CDR2 FQNNGV. V lost 7 bases and J 2 bases, leaving 15 bases between the germline ends. Here the CDR3 reads CASTLQGNPYNEQFF. In DNA, the CDR3 is TGTGCCAGCACCCTACAGGGAAACCCCTACAATGAGCAGTTCTTC.

The chain is built from TRBV29-1 and TRBJ2-1; D tentatively fits TRBD1 or TRBD2 (5 bases each). The CDR3 is 14 amino acids. Trimming left V 4 bases short and J 5 bases short, with 15 bases between. Germline loops: CDR1 SQVTM, CDR2 ANQGSEA. This CDR3 reads CSVGDGRWDNEQFF. In nucleotides, the CDR3 is TGCAGCGTTGGGGACGGGCGTTGGGACAATGAGCAGTTCTTC.

The rearrangement links TRBV9 to TRBJ2-3; D gene unclear. The CDR3 is 16 amino acids. CDR1 and CDR2 from the germline V gene are SGDLS and YYNGEE. Trimming shortened V by 0 bases and J by 2 bases, and 13 bases separated the two germline ends. This CDR3 is CASSVGPSKFTDTQYF. The CDR3 region has the DNA TGTGCCAGCAGCGTAGGTCCCTCGAAGTTCACAGATACGCAGTATTTT. Full variable domain (missing parts from reference TRBV9 and TRBJ2-3): DSGVTQTPKHLITATGQRVTLRCSPRSGDLSVYWYQQSLDQGLQFLIQYYNGEERAKGNILERFSAQQFPDLHSELNLSSLELGDSALYFCASSVGPSKFTDTQYFGPGTRLTVL.

The chain combines TRBV10-3 with TRBJ2-1; TRBD2 aligns across 7 bases. The CDR3 totals 17 residues. Germline V lookup: CDR1 ENHRY, CDR2 SYGVKD. J was trimmed by 0 bases and V by 8 bases; bases with no gene match: 13. CDR3 sequence: CAIYSGMGGSSYNEQFF. The CDR3 DNA reads TGTGCCATCTACTCGGGGATGGGCGGGAGCTCCTACAATGAGCAGTTCTTC.

The chain is built from TRBV10-3 and TRBJ2-5, with D possibly TRBD1 on 5 matching bases. CDR1 is ENHRY, CDR2 SYGVKD, per germline. The CDR3 runs to 13 residues. Trimming removed 6 bases from V and 0 bases from J, with 8 bases in between. The CDR3 spells CAIRGVYQETQYF. CDR3 nucleotides: TGTGCCATCAGAGGGGTATACCAAGAGACCCAGTACTTC.

The CDR3 here is CSAIESFISTDTQYF. DNA for the CDR3: TGCAGTGCCATAGAGAGTTTTATTAGCACAGATACGCAGTATTTT. The chain combines TRBV20-1 with TRBJ2-3; no reliable D call. The V end was cut by 6 bases, the J end by 0 bases, with 16 bases between. This CDR3 has 15 amino acids. The germline V gene has CDR1 DFQATT and CDR2 SNEGSKA (reference sequence).

CDR3 nucleotides: TGCAGCGTACCGGGACTAGCGGACAATGAGCAGTACTTC. It yields the protein CSVPGLADNEQYF. This chain links TRBV29-1 with TRBJ2-7; 11 bases align to TRBD2. The V gene's germline CDR1 is SQVTM and CDR2 ANQGSEA. The junction had 8 bases not matched to a gene; V was cut back by 6 bases and J by 7 bases. CDR3 length equals 13 residues.

The chain joins TRBV13 to TRBJ2-3, with D perhaps assigned TRBD1 or TRBD2 (5 bases each). This CDR3 has 15 amino acids. V gave up 5 bases and J gave up 8 bases, with 20 bases separating them. The V gene's germline CDR1 is PRHDT and CDR2 FYEKMQ (reference sequence). The CDR3 DNA reads as TGTGCCAGCAGCATCCCGGGACGTCGAAGGGGTACGCAGTATTTT. Amino acids: CASSIPGRRRGTQYF.

The genes are TRBV28 and TRBJ2-7; D is undetermined. The CDR3 consists of 14 residues. Germline assignment: CDR1 MDHEN and CDR2 SYDVKM. V was trimmed by 7 bases and J by 5 bases, leaving 18 bases between them. The CDR3 loop is CASTIHPKVDEQYF. CDR3 nucleotide sequence: TGTGCCAGCACCATCCACCCAAAGGTCGACGAGCAGTACTTC.

The V gene is TRBV15, the J gene TRBJ2-1; no firm D call. Trimming left V 7 bases short and J 0 bases short, with 7 bases between. The CDR3 runs to 13 residues. Germline V CDR1 and CDR2: LNHNV, YYDKDF (reference sequence). The CDR3 region is CATTGRSYNEQFF. The CDR3 DNA reads TGTGCCACCACCGGGCGCTCCTACAATGAGCAGTTCTTC. The variable domain in full, completed from reference TRBV15 and TRBJ2-1, reads DAMVIQNPRYQVTQFGKPVTLSCSQTLNHNVMYWYQQKSSQAPKLLFHYYDKDFNNEADTPDNFQSRRPNTSFCFLDIRSPGLGDTAMYLCATTGRSYNEQFFGPGTRLTVL.

V is TRBV12-3 or TRBV12-4 and J is TRBJ2-5; D remains unclear. The V gene lost 6 bases and the J gene lost 1 base, with 9 bases spanning the gap. This CDR3 is built from 13 residues. The CDR3: CASRAGSQETQYF. The CDR3 DNA sequence: TGTGCCAGCAGGGCCGGGTCCCAAGAGACCCAGTACTTC.

The chain couples TRBV6-5 to TRBJ2-7, with D maybe TRBD2 (7 bases). Germline CDR1 reads MNHEY; CDR2 reads SVGAGI. The V end lost 6 bases, the J end lost 7 bases, and 19 bases lay between the germline ends. The CDR3 sequence is 14 residues long. Here the CDR3 reads CASRERGGNNEQYF. As DNA, the CDR3 is TGTGCCAGCAGGGAAAGGGGGGGAAACAATGAGCAGTACTTC.

The chain joins TRBV6-5 to TRBJ2-4; TRBD2 aligns across 12 bases. Near its end, the DNA agrees better with TRBJ2-7, so the J call may be wrong. Germline V CDR1 and CDR2: MNHEY, SVGAGI. The CDR3 has 13 amino acids. CDR3 DNA sequence: TGTGCCAGCAGCCCTAGCGGGAGGGTCGAGCAGTACTTC. This encodes CASSPSGRVEQYF.

J is TRBJ2-5 and V is TRBV6-5; 7 nucleotides match TRBD1. The CDR3 is made up of 14 amino acids. Germline V lookup: CDR1 MNHEY, CDR2 SVGAGI. The junction had 9 bases not matched to a gene; V was cut back by 6 bases and J by 5 bases. For the CDR3, the DNA is TGTGCCAGCAGACAACAGGGGTTGGGTGAGACCCAGTACTTC. Residues: CASRQQGLGETQYF.

J is TRBJ2-5 and V is TRBV12-3 or TRBV12-4; D remains unclear. V was cut by 5 bases and J by 7 bases, with 14 bases left in between. This CDR3 region has 13 residues. The CDR3 DNA follows: TGTGCCAGCAGTCCTAGATCGAAAGGGACCCAGTACTTC. Translated: CASSPRSKGTQYF.

CDR3 sequence (DNA): TGTGCCAGCAGCGTCCCCGGGTTAGGAGAGACCCAGTACTTC. Translated: CASSVPGLGETQYF. The chain has TRBV7-9 and TRBJ2-5; D not certain. The CDR3 contains 14 residues. The ends were cut back, 5 bases at V and 4 bases at J, with 14 bases in the middle. Germline CDR1 and CDR2: SEHNR and FQNEAQ (reference sequence).

The sample holds a few counts of this clonotype. The genes are TRBV4-2 and TRBJ2-1; D possibly corresponds to TRBD1 (6 bases). V lost 4 bases to trimming and J lost 4 bases, with 17 bases between them. The CDR3 is 16 amino acids. Germline CDR1 LGHNA, CDR2 YNFKEQ. The CDR3 DNA follows: TGTGCCAGCAGCCGACCAACCGGGACACTTTACAATGAGCAGTTCTTC. This translates into CASSRPTGTLYNEQFF.

This chain links TRBV29-1 with TRBJ2-1; TRBD1 matches 10 bases. Germline V gene lookup returns CDR1 SQVTM and CDR2 ANQGSEA. This CDR3 comprises 16 residues. With V trimmed by 3 bases and J by 7 bases, 12 bases remained unmatched. CDR3: CSVERGGTGVWNEQFF. The CDR3, as DNA: TGCAGCGTTGAGAGGGGGGGGACAGGGGTCTGGAATGAGCAGTTCTTC.

V usage is TRBV9 and J usage is TRBJ2-1; possibly TRBD2 for D (6 bases). V lost 4 bases and J lost 5, with 16 bases in between. The CDR3 is 15 amino acids. The germline gives CDR1 SGDLS, CDR2 YYNGEE. The CDR3 DNA follows: TGTGCCAGCAGCTTACACGGGAGAGGGGACAATGAGCAGTTCTTC. It yields the protein CASSLHGRGDNEQFF.

This clonotype has only one observation. The chain links TRBV25-1 to TRBJ2-3, with 7 bases matching TRBD2. CDR1 MGHDK and CDR2 SYGVNS come from the germline V gene. Trimming at V came to 5 bases and at J to 5 bases, leaving 7 bases not matched to a gene. This CDR3 is built from 14 residues. CDR3: CASSKAGFGDTQYF. CDR3 coding DNA: TGTGCCAGCAGTAAAGCGGGATTTGGAGATACGCAGTATTTT.

This clonotype was counted a single time. The chain uses TRBV28 and TRBJ1-6; D uncertain. The CDR3 covers 13 residues. Trimming removed 1 base from V and 15 bases from J, with 13 bases in between. Germline CDR1 and CDR2: MDHEN and SYDVKM. The CDR3 coding sequence is TGTGCCAGCAGTTTATTCCCCCGGAGAATCCTCCACTTT. Amino acids: CASSLFPRRILHF.